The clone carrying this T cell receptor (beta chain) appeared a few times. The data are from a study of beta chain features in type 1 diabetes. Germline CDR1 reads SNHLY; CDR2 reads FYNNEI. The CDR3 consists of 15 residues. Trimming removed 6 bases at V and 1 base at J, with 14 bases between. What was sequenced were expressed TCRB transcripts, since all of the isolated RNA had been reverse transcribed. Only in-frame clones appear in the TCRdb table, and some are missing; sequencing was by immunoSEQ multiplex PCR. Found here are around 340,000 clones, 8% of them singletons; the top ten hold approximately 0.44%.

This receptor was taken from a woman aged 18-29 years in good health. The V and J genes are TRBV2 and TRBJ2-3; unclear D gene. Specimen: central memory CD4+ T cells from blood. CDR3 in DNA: TGTGCCAGCAGACGAGGCGGTCTGGGCACAGATACGCAGTATTTT. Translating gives CASRRGGLGTDTQYF. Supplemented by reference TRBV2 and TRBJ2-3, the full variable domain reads EPEVTQTPSHQVTQMGQEVILRCVPISNHLYFYWYRQILGQKVEFLVSFYNNEISEKSEIFDDQFSVERPDGSNFTLKIRSTKLEDSAMYFCASRRGGLGTDTQYFGPGTRLTVL.